This TCR beta chain came from a study of T cell responses to AZD1222 COVID-19 vaccine. Study background: Both about-4-week and about-12-week second-dose recipients were combined. Study observations and caveats: Repertoires were sampled only after the peak T cell response. Females made up more of the donors, who were largely white British, and clonal diversity may have come out too low. Two AZD1222 administrations were followed by greater Spike-specific TCR breadth and depth.

On this clone: Its antigen is not known.

The protocol was immunoSEQ multiplex PCR, while the TCRdb copy is restricted to in-frame clones and leaves out a portion. The table has some 150,000 clones, about 91% seen once. This material consisted of peripheral blood, taken on day 0 of AZD1222 vaccination. The TCR sequence derives from an adult in good health.

CDR3 region: CASSDLRGKNIQYF. The CDR3 DNA reads as TGCGCCAGCAGTGACCTAAGGGGCAAAAACATTCAGTACTTC. This chain connects TRBV10-1 to TRBJ2-4; D is perhaps TRBD1 (5 bases). Looked up from germline, CDR1 is WNHNN and CDR2 is SYGVQD (reference sequence). Trimming pared 3 bases from V and 3 bases from J, leaving 9 bases between. The CDR3 runs to 14 residues.